Sequencing of this T cell receptor (beta chain) was carried out in a study of T-cell reconstitution after alpha-beta-depleted transplantation in children. Unique molecular identifiers were built into the TCRbeta library. TCRdb independently ran MiXCR on the PCR reads; one entry per CDR3 protein. The sample shows about 900,000 distinct CDR3 sequences, about 30% of them seen only once. With 7 bases removed from V and 7 bases from J, the gap between germline ends came to 22 bases. The CDR3 loop spans 14 amino acids. Germline loops: CDR1 SQVTM, CDR2 ANQGSEA. With respect to this clonotype: No antigen is known for it.

Study conclusions and caveats: Where some patients showed high TCRbeta diversity at day 60, it came from recipient T cells and thymic progenitors that had survived. Several hundred rapidly expanded clones from non-depleted graft cells reportedly supplied alpha-beta T cells about two months post-transplant. Most T-cell counts and diversity one year after the transplant came from T cells that were newly produced.

The chain recombines TRBV29-1 with TRBJ2-5, with D possibly matching TRBD1 (6 bases). The clonotype originates from a boy in the first two years of life who had a stem cell transplant for SCID, so the T cells may come from the graft donor. The sequencing here drew on PBMCs, mostly from graft donor cells, taken 360 days after TCRalphabeta/CD19-depleted stem cell transplant. The CDR3: CSAKTGTKVGTQYF. CDR3 in DNA: TGCAGCGCCAAGACAGGAACCAAAGTTGGGACCCAGTACTTC.